These 26 T cell receptor beta chains came from one sample sequenced in a study of Graves' ophthalmopathy and Graves' hyperthyroidism. TCR beta CDR3 regions were amplified from RNA transcripts. HTBI primers were used in a first-round RT-PCR, which preceded a second-round multiplex PCR. MiXCR, applied by TCRdb to the multiplex PCR reads, yields one record per CDR3 protein. The sample consists of almost 750,000 distinct CDR3 sequences, 40% of them appearing once. The sample taken for sequencing was peripheral blood. The receptors stem from an adult man with Graves' ophthalmopathy.

The chain employs TRBV15 and TRBJ1-1; no firm D call. Germline V gene data show CDR1 as LNHNV and CDR2 as YYDKDF (reference sequence). This CDR3 region has 13 residues. Trimming removed 1 base at V and 10 bases at J, with 13 bases between. Here the CDR3 DNA reads TGTGCCACCAGCAGAGTAACGGGCCAGAGAGCTTTCTTT. This codes for CATSRVTGQRAFF. Filled out from reference TRBV15 and TRBJ1-1, the complete variable domain reads DAMVIQNPRYQVTQFGKPVTLSCSQTLNHNVMYWYQQKSSQAPKLLFHYYDKDFNNEADTPDNFQSRRPNTSFCFLDIRSPGLGDTAMYLCATSRVTGQRAFFGQGTRLTVV.

This clonotype was seen more than once but under ten times. The chain carries TRBV12-3 or TRBV12-4 and TRBJ2-5, with 11 positions matching TRBD2. V shed 5 bases, J shed 2 bases, and the junction held 4 bases outside the gene matches. The CDR3 is 15 amino acids. This CDR3 reads CASSPTSGKQETQYF. The CDR3 DNA is TGTGCCAGCAGTCCGACTAGCGGGAAACAAGAGACCCAGTACTTC.

The chain combines TRBV10-3 with TRBJ1-3; D gene uncertain. Germline CDR1 is ENHRY and CDR2 is SYGVKD. The CDR3 has 12 residues. Trimming shortened V by 11 bases and J by 7 bases, and 15 bases separated the two germline ends. The chain's CDR3 is CAVRGQVNTIYF. In nucleotides, the CDR3 is TGTGCCGTCCGCGGGCAGGTGAACACCATATATTTT.

This clonotype was picked up a small number of times. The V and J genes are TRBV6-5 and TRBJ1-1; D remains ambiguous. Germline values: CDR1 MNHEY, CDR2 SVGAGI. V shed 5 bases and J shed 3 bases, with 10 bases lying between them. The CDR3 length is 13 residues. DNA for the CDR3: TGTGCCAGCAGTGGGCGCGAGGACACTGAAGCTTTCTTT. This gives the protein CASSGREDTEAFF.

The chain joins TRBV7-9 to TRBJ1-4, with 7 bases that match TRBD1. Germline CDR1 SEHNR, CDR2 FQNEAQ (reference sequence). The length of the CDR3 is 17 residues. Trimming removed 4 bases from V and 5 bases from J; junction bases left unmatched: 13. CDR3 in DNA: TGTGCCAGCAGCTACGAGACAGGGCTATTAGTGAATGAAAAACTGTTTTTT. This gives the protein CASSYETGLLVNEKLFF.

This chain joins TRBV2 and TRBJ2-7, with 12 positions matching TRBD2. The CDR3 is 16 residues long. V shed 4 bases and J 2 bases; nucleotides not matched to a gene: 6. Per germline, CDR1 SNHLY and CDR2 FYNNEI. CDR3 DNA sequence: TGTGCCAGCAGTGCACTAGCGGGAGGCCTAGCCTACGAGCAGTACTTC. The encoded protein is CASSALAGGLAYEQYF.

This clonotype has a single count. No conserved phenylalanine or tryptophan ends this CDR3, so it is likely a read error. The chain couples TRBV7-9 to TRBJ2-5; TRBD1 aligns across 9 bases. The ends lost 3 bases at V and 4 bases at J; junction bases unmatched: 6. The CDR3 is made up of 15 amino acids. Germline CDR1 SEHNR, CDR2 FQNEAQ (reference sequence). The CDR3 loop is CASSLGRTGVETQYC. In nucleotides, the CDR3 is TGTGCCAGCAGCTTGGGGCGGACAGGGGTAGAGACCCAGTACTGC.

A few counts support this clonotype. The rearrangement joins TRBV29-1 to TRBJ2-3, with 7 positions matching TRBD1. V was clipped by 5 bases and J by 2 bases; unmatched bases: 22. CDR3 length equals 19 residues. Looked up from germline, CDR1 is SQVTM and CDR2 is ANQGSEA. The CDR3 reads CSVHSATGATGEHTDTQYF. The CDR3 DNA reads as TGCAGCGTTCATTCGGCAACAGGGGCCACCGGGGAACACACAGATACGCAGTATTTT.

This clonotype was detected ten times or more. This chain uses TRBV7-2 with TRBJ2-7, with D unclear. This CDR3 has 13 amino acids. V lost 5 bases and J lost 4, with 12 bases in between. Germline CDR1 and CDR2: SGHTA and FQGNSA. The CDR3 DNA follows: TGTGCCAGCAGCACATACGGGCCGTACGAGCAGTACTTC. This codes for CASSTYGPYEQYF. Using reference TRBV7-2 and TRBJ2-7 for the parts outside the CDR3, the full variable domain is GAGVSQSPSNKVTEKGKDVELRCDPISGHTALYWYRQSLGQGLEFLIYFQGNSAPDKSGLPSDRFSAERTGGSVSTLTIQRTQQEDSAVYLCASSTYGPYEQYFGPGTRLTVT.

V gene TRBV25-1 combines with J gene TRBJ2-7; 7 nucleotides match TRBD2. The germline V gene has CDR1 MGHDK and CDR2 SYGVNS. The CDR3 covers 13 residues. With 8 bases clipped from V and 3 bases from J, the junction kept 7 bases outside the gene matches. The CDR3 DNA sequence: TGTGCCAGCGGGAGGGCCCCCTACTACGAGCAGTACTTC. It translates to CASGRAPYYEQYF.

This CDR3 reads CSVDPGGKDTEAFF. The DNA for the CDR3 is TGCAGCGTAGACCCAGGGGGCAAGGACACTGAAGCTTTCTTT. This rearrangement joins TRBV29-1 to TRBJ1-1; 8 bases map to TRBD1. The CDR3 runs to 14 residues. The J segment lost 3 bases and the V segment lost 6 bases, leaving 9 bases of the junction unmatched. CDR1 SQVTM and CDR2 ANQGSEA come from the germline V gene.

In its sample, this clonotype was seen a few times. The chain recombines TRBV7-9 with TRBJ2-5; 7 bases are shared with TRBD1. Germline assignment: CDR1 SEHNR and CDR2 FQNEAQ (reference sequence). The CDR3 length is 14 residues. Trimming took 5 bases from V and 3 from J; bases not matched to a gene: 6. The CDR3 is CASSHGTVKETQYF. The CDR3 DNA follows: TGTGCCAGCAGCCACGGGACAGTCAAAGAGACCCAGTACTTC.

About this clonotype itself: Since a much larger clone is just one base distant, this may be a read error. V is TRBV9 and J is TRBJ2-6; D unclear. This CDR3 is built from 17 residues. Per the germline V gene, CDR1 is SGDLS and CDR2 is YYNGEE. The CDR3 DNA follows: TGTGCCGGCAGCGTAGCATGGCCGAGCTCTGGGGCCAACGTCCTGACTTTC. Protein sequence: CAGSVAWPSSGANVLTF.

At least ten counts were recorded for this clonotype. Written as DNA, the CDR3 is TGTGCCAGCAGCGGGAGCAGGGTCGGGTATGGCTACACCTTC. Translated, it gives CASSGSRVGYGYTF. The J gene is TRBJ1-2, the V gene TRBV2, with TRBD1 as a possible D gene (5 bases). V lost 6 bases, J lost 5 bases, and 16 bases lay in between. This CDR3 comprises 14 residues. CDR1 is SNHLY, CDR2 FYNNEI, per germline.

This clonotype was seen a single time. The J gene is TRBJ2-6, the V gene TRBV10-3; D not certain. This CDR3 has 13 residues. Germline CDR1 ENHRY, CDR2 SYGVKD. With 5 bases removed from V and 4 bases from J, the gap between germline ends came to 6 bases. The CDR3 region has the DNA TGTGCCATCAGTATGAGCGGGGCCAACGTCCTGACTTTC. This gives the protein CAISMSGANVLTF.

The chain recombines TRBV7-2 with TRBJ2-7, with 9 bases fitting TRBD2. The CDR3 loop spans 16 amino acids. The V and J ends lost 3 bases and 5 bases, in that order; junction bases with no gene match: 11. Germline loops: CDR1 SGHTA, CDR2 FQGNSA. DNA of the CDR3: TGTGCCAGCAGCTTGAGTGGGGCGGGAGGGCCGAACGAGCAGTACTTC. Its protein product is CASSLSGAGGPNEQYF.

In its sample, this clonotype was seen a few times. This chain joins TRBV5-4 and TRBJ1-1, with a possible D match to TRBD1 (5 bases). Trimming removed 4 bases from V and 0 bases from J, with 13 bases in between. The CDR3 runs to 15 residues. CDR1 and CDR2 from the germline V gene are SGHNT and YYREEE (reference sequence). The CDR3 DNA reads TGTGCCAGCAGCCTAAGGGGCCGAGTGAACACTGAAGCTTTCTTT. Protein product: CASSLRGRVNTEAFF. Filled out from reference TRBV5-4 and TRBJ1-1, the complete variable domain reads ETGVTQSPTHLIKTRGQQVTLRCSSQSGHNTVSWYQQALGQGPQFIFQYYREEENGRGNFPPRFSGLQFPNYSSELNVNALELDDSALYLCASSLRGRVNTEAFFGQGTRLTVV.

As for this clonotype: Just one base apart from a much larger clone, this may be a read error. The V gene is TRBV2, the J gene TRBJ2-5; D may be TRBD2 (6 bases). CDR3 length equals 16 residues. The V end was cut by 3 bases, the J end by 1 base, with 15 bases between. Germline V gives CDR1 SNHLY, CDR2 FYNNEI. CDR3 DNA: TGTGCCAGCAGTGATTCAGGGATGGGGGGCCAAGAGACCCAGTACTTC. Translation gives CASSDSGMGGQETQYF.

In its sample, this clonotype was seen a few times. The chain combines TRBV20-1 with TRBJ1-5; no firm D call. The V end lost 0 bases, the J end lost 4 bases, and 7 bases lay between the germline ends. The CDR3 is made up of 13 amino acids. Looked up from germline, CDR1 is DFQATT and CDR2 is SNEGSKA (reference sequence). The CDR3 DNA is TGCAGTGCTAGAGATTACGGGAATCAGCCCCAGCATTTT. Translating it yields CSARDYGNQPQHF.

A single count supports this clonotype. Since a much larger clone is just one base distant, this may be a read error. The chain carries TRBV5-6 and TRBJ2-7, with D perhaps given as TRBD1 or TRBD2 (5 bases each). V dropped 2 bases and J dropped 9 bases, with 15 bases sitting between them. In germline, CDR1 is SGHDT, CDR2 YYEEEE. This CDR3 spans 13 amino acids. For the CDR3, the DNA is TGTGCCAGCAGCTTCGTAAGGGGAAGCGGGCAGTACTTC. Protein product: CASSFVRGSGQYF.

In this sample, this clonotype turned up many times. V is TRBV5-1 and J is TRBJ2-7, with 9 bases matching TRBD1. There are 14 residues in the CDR3. Germline-derived CDR1 and CDR2 are SGHRS and YFSETQ. V lost 3 bases and J lost 7; bases outside the gene matches: 8. The CDR3 loop reads CASSWGTGSREQYF. CDR3 nucleotide sequence: TGCGCCAGCAGCTGGGGGACAGGGTCGAGGGAGCAGTACTTC.

This clonotype appeared many times. The J gene is TRBJ2-7, the V gene TRBV7-9, with D perhaps matching TRBD2 (6 bases). The CDR3 length is 17 residues. V was pared by 2 bases and J by 2 bases, with 19 bases between. CDR1 SEHNR and CDR2 FQNEAQ come from the germline V gene (reference sequence). For the CDR3, the DNA is TGTGCCAGCAGCTTAACCAGGTCGGGGGACCCGGCCTACGAGCAGTACTTC. Amino acids: CASSLTRSGDPAYEQYF.

This clonotype appeared a few times. The chain couples TRBV20-1 to TRBJ2-5, with TRBD2 as a possible D gene (5 bases). This CDR3 has 16 amino acids. Germline lookup yields CDR1 DFQATT and CDR2 SNEGSKA (reference sequence). V lost 2 bases and J 5 bases, leaving 21 bases between the germline ends. CDR3 in amino acids: CSARKWSGAAEETQYF. In nucleotides, the CDR3 is TGCAGTGCTAGAAAGTGGAGCGGAGCGGCGGAGGAGACCCAGTACTTC.

V gene TRBV27 combines with J gene TRBJ1-1, with TRBD1 as a possible D gene (6 bases). Germline V lookup: CDR1 MNHEY, CDR2 SMNVEV (reference sequence). Trimming pared 4 bases from V and 6 bases from J, leaving 15 bases between. This CDR3 contains 14 residues. CDR3 sequence: CASSYGGGGSEAFF. DNA of the CDR3: TGTGCCAGCAGTTACGGTGGGGGGGGCTCTGAAGCTTTCTTT.

V usage is TRBV7-9 and J usage is TRBJ1-2, with D maybe TRBD1 (6 bases). The germline V gene encodes CDR1 SEHNR and CDR2 FQNEAQ (reference sequence). The V gene lost 4 bases and the J gene lost 0 bases, with 18 bases spanning the gap. CDR3 size: 17 residues. The CDR3 DNA is TGTGCCAGCAGCTCAGGGACACCCTCACATTCTAACTATGGCTACACCTTC. Amino acid sequence: CASSSGTPSHSNYGYTF.

This chain connects TRBV20-1 to TRBJ2-7; D may be TRBD1 or TRBD2 (5 bases each). Germline CDR1 and CDR2: DFQATT and SNEGSKA (reference sequence). V lost 4 bases to trimming and J lost 0 bases, with 16 bases between them. The length of the CDR3 is 15 residues. The CDR3 coding sequence is TGCAGTGCTACCGCCCCGGGGCGAATCTCCTACGAGCAGTACTTC. Translating it yields CSATAPGRISYEQYF.